The rows below give T cell receptor beta chains drawn from one sample of a study of CD8+ T cells in alopecia areata. The protocol was immunoSEQ multiplex PCR, while the TCRdb copy is restricted to in-frame clones and leaves out a portion. The profile shows fewer than 150,000 clones, roughly 61% of them singletons. The sample here was CD4+ T cells sorted from blood, taken at week 0. The receptors were sampled from a human donor with alopecia areata. The CDR3 runs from the conserved cysteine through the conserved F or W. The D gene is left open where the match is weak. The size field is filled for only some rows; it gives once, few, many or a size class.

V: TRBV7-2
J: TRBJ2-3
D: .
size: .
CDR3: CASSVTGDTQYF
DNA: TGTGCCAGCAGCGTAACAGGGGATACGCAGTATTTT

V: TRBV7-2
J: TRBJ2-5
D: .
size: .
CDR3: CASSLQVQETQYF
DNA: TGTGCCAGCAGCTTACAGGTCCAGGAGACCCAGTACTTC

V: TRBV6-6
J: TRBJ1-1
D: .
size: .
CDR3: CASSYGGQVEAFF
DNA: TGTGCCAGCAGTTATGGGGGGCAGGTGGAAGCTTTCTTT

V: TRBV30
J: TRBJ2-7
D: TRBD2
size: .
CDR3: CAWGLAGPYEQYF
DNA: TGTGCCTGGGGACTAGCGGGACCCTACGAGCAGTACTTC

V: TRBV7-2
J: TRBJ2-3
D: .
size: .
CDR3: CASSLALTDTQYF
DNA: TGTGCCAGCAGCCTAGCCCTCACAGATACGCAGTATTTT

V: TRBV11-2
J: TRBJ1-6
D: .
size: once
CDR3: CASSLVLLSSSYNSPLHF
DNA: TGTGCCAGCAGCTTAGTGCTGTTATCAAGCTCCTATAATTCACCCCTCCACTTT

V: TRBV9
J: TRBJ1-1
D: .
size: .
CDR3: CASSDRVGTEAFF
DNA: TGTGCCAGCAGCGACAGGGTGGGCACTGAAGCTTTCTTT

V: TRBV2
J: TRBJ1-5
D: .
size: once
CDR3: CATGGRNQPQHF
DNA: TGTGCCACCGGGGGGCGGAATCAGCCCCAGCATTTT

V: TRBV5-1
J: TRBJ1-6
D: .
size: few
CDR3: CASSRTSTGAPLHF
DNA: TGCGCCAGCAGCCGCACCTCGACAGGAGCTCCCCTCCACTTT

V: TRBV7-2
J: TRBJ1-6
D: TRBD1
size: few
CDR3: CAIRKGALGNSPLHF
DNA: TGTGCCATCCGAAAGGGGGCCCTGGGGAATTCACCCCTCCACTTT

V: TRBV6-5
J: TRBJ2-7
D: TRBD1
size: .
CDR3: CASSKTGSSYEQYF
DNA: TGTGCCAGCAGCAAGACAGGGAGCTCCTACGAGCAGTACTTC

V: TRBV5-6
J: TRBJ2-3
D: .
size: few
CDR3: CASSLGLDTDTQYF
DNA: TGTGCCAGCAGCTTGGGACTAGACACAGATACGCAGTATTTT

V: TRBV7-2
J: TRBJ1-6
D: .
size: .
CDR3: CASSTRRDYNSPLHF
DNA: TGTGCCAGCAGCACCCGACGGGACTATAATTCACCCCTCCACTTT

V: TRBV7-9
J: TRBJ2-1
D: .
size: .
CDR3: CASSFGTPPGEQFF
DNA: TGTGCCAGCAGCTTCGGGACGCCGCCGGGTGAGCAGTTCTTC

V: TRBV30
J: TRBJ2-6
D: TRBD1
size: .
CDR3: CAWSKGQGDSGANVLTF
DNA: TGTGCCTGGAGCAAAGGACAGGGTGACTCTGGGGCCAACGTCCTGACTTTC

V: TRBV7-9
J: TRBJ2-1
D: .
size: .
CDR3: CASSLAESHDEQFF
DNA: TGTGCCAGCAGCTTAGCGGAAAGCCACGATGAGCAGTTCTTC

V: TRBV14
J: TRBJ2-7
D: .
size: .
CDR3: CASSQYPGPGIYEQYF
DNA: TGTGCCAGCAGCCAATATCCGGGTCCTGGGATCTACGAGCAGTACTTC

V: TRBV30
J: TRBJ2-2
D: TRBD2
size: .
CDR3: CAWRGTRSGELFF
DNA: TGTGCCTGGAGGGGGACTAGATCTGGGGAGCTGTTTTTT

V: TRBV7-2
J: TRBJ1-5
D: .
size: .
CDR3: CASSSDRPYSNQPQHF
DNA: TGTGCCAGCAGCTCCGACCGGCCCTATAGCAATCAGCCCCAGCATTTT

V: TRBV9
J: TRBJ2-7
D: TRBD1
size: once
CDR3: CASSILDRRYEQYF
DNA: TGTGCCAGCAGCATTTTGGACAGGCGCTACGAGCAGTACTTC

V: TRBV19
J: TRBJ2-3
D: .
size: .
CDR3: CASSQYKATDTQYF
DNA: TGTGCCAGTAGTCAATACAAAGCCACAGATACGCAGTATTTT

V: TRBV11-1
J: TRBJ2-5
D: .
size: once
CDR3: CASSRGPGRGETQYF
DNA: TGTGCCAGCAGCCGAGGGCCAGGAAGGGGAGAGACCCAGTACTTC

V: TRBV5-5
J: TRBJ1-5
D: .
size: few
CDR3: CASSFGRGLGQPQHF
DNA: TGTGCCAGCAGCTTTGGACGGGGGCTAGGGCAGCCCCAGCATTTT

V: TRBV29-1
J: TRBJ2-5
D: .
size: .
CDR3: CSVEELTGAQYF
DNA: TGCAGCGTTGAAGAACTGACGGGGGCCCAGTACTTC

V: TRBV10-2
J: TRBJ2-5
D: .
size: .
CDR3: CASRVGEETQYF
DNA: TGCGCCAGCAGGGTGGGAGAGGAGACCCAGTACTTC

V: TRBV5-4
J: TRBJ2-5
D: .
size: .
CDR3: CASSLKASEETQYF
DNA: TGTGCCAGCAGCTTGAAGGCTAGCGAAGAGACCCAGTACTTC

V: TRBV30
J: TRBJ2-1
D: .
size: .
CDR3: CAWIAISYNEQFF
DNA: TGTGCCTGGATAGCGATCTCCTACAATGAGCAGTTCTTC

V: TRBV6-1
J: TRBJ1-1
D: .
size: .
CDR3: CASSVGSMNTEAFF
DNA: TGTGCCAGCAGTGTGGGCAGCATGAACACTGAAGCTTTCTTT

V: TRBV2
J: TRBJ1-2
D: .
size: .
CDR3: CASSTNRDGYTF
DNA: TGTGCCAGCAGCACTAACAGGGACGGCTACACCTTC

V: TRBV5-1
J: TRBJ2-5
D: .
size: .
CDR3: CASSSQPGETQYF
DNA: TGCGCCAGCAGCTCCCAGCCTGGAGAGACCCAGTACTTC

V: TRBV5-6
J: TRBJ2-1
D: .
size: .
CDR3: CASSLALERARDNEQFF
DNA: TGTGCCAGCAGCTTGGCGTTAGAAAGGGCCCGTGACAATGAGCAGTTCTTC